This T cell receptor (beta chain) comes out of a study of lymphopenia after photon versus proton radiotherapy. Produced via immunoSEQ multiplex PCR; TCRdb's table is partial and in-frame only. This sample has nearly 7,500 clones; about 92% occur once, and the top ten carry around 1.5%. The CDR3 sequence is 16 residues long. Germline values: CDR1 LNHDA, CDR2 SQIVND (reference sequence). Trimming removed 6 bases from V and 9 bases from J, with 24 bases in between. In its sample, this clone was seen a few times. This chain connects TRBV19 to TRBJ1-3; D is possibly TRBD1 (5 bases). This material consisted of peripheral blood, taken from a patient treated with photon-based radiotherapy. The sequence was obtained from a woman in her fifties or sixties with cholangiocarcinoma. DNA for the CDR3: TGTGCCAGTAGAAGAAACTTCGGGCCCTGGGGCGGCACCATATATTTT. Its protein product is CASRRNFGPWGGTIYF.